The clone carrying this T cell receptor beta chain has a handful of counts. Its antigen is unidentified. The sample belongs to a study of blood T cells in healthy people across ages. Overall study findings and caveats: Naive and antigen-experienced cells were not separated, limiting conclusive comparison.

Next came a second PCR, run for roughly 6 to 11 cycles, which used a sample-barcoded 5' primer along with a J-beta primer mix. Each of the samples gave a minimum of 2.5 million paired-end reads that contained CDR3. TCRdb processed the 5' RACE reads anew with MiXCR; each CDR3 protein has one entry. The data show over 1,500,000 distinct CDR3 sequences, with about 49% seen just once and around 2.1% held by the top ten. Trimming pared 4 bases from V and 6 bases from J, leaving 15 bases between. The CDR3 spans 14 residues. CDR1 is SGHTA, CDR2 FQGNSA, per germline. Input material: blood. The V call is TRBV7-2, the J call TRBJ2-5; tentatively, D is TRBD1 or TRBD2 (5 bases each). This TCR was recovered from a woman aged 40 to 50 in good health. The CDR3 DNA follows: TGTGCCAGCAGCTCAGACTCCGGGGCCCAGACCCAGTACTTC. It specifies CASSSDSGAQTQYF. The full variable domain, with the rest looked up from reference TRBV7-2 and TRBJ2-5, is GAGVSQSPSNKVTEKGKDVELRCDPISGHTALYWYRQSLGQGLEFLIYFQGNSAPDKSGLPSDRFSAERTGGSVSTLTIQRTQQEDSAVYLCASSSDSGAQTQYFGPGTRLLVL.